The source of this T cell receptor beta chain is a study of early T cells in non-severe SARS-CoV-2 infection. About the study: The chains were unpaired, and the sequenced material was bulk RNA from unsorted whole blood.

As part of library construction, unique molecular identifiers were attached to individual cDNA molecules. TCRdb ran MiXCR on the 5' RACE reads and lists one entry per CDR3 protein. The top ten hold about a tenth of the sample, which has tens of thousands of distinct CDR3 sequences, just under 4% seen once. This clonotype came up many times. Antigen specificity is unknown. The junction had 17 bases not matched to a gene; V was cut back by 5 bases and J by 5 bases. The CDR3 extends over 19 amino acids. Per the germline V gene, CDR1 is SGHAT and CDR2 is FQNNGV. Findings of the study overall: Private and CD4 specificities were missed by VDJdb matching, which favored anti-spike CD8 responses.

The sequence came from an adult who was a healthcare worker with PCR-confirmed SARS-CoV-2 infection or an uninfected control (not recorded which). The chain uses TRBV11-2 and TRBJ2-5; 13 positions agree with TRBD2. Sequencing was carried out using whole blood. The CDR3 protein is CASSARRTGLAGMYETQYF. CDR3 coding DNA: TGTGCCAGCAGCGCCCGCCGGACGGGACTAGCGGGAATGTATGAGACCCAGTACTTC.